A single T cell receptor beta chain is shown here with its context. After removal of 5 bases from V and 1 base from J, the junction contained 5 bases not matched to a gene. The CDR3 is made up of 17 amino acids. Germline lookup yields CDR1 MDHEN and CDR2 SYDVKM. Profiled with immunoSEQ multiplex PCR; TCRdb holds only in-frame clones, not every one. There are under 100,000 clones in the sample; 70% to 90% occur only once, and 9% to 10% lies in the top ten. This sample was taken from a study of control samples from healthy donors and cancer patients. This receptor was identified in a woman aged 45-65 years with colorectal cancer. Sequenced input: PBMCs. The chain combines TRBV28 with TRBJ2-6, with 10 bases matching TRBD1. DNA for the CDR3: TGTGCCAGCAGTGAGGACAGGGGGGGGTCTGGGGCCAACGTCCTGACTTTC. Translated: CASSEDRGGSGANVLTF.